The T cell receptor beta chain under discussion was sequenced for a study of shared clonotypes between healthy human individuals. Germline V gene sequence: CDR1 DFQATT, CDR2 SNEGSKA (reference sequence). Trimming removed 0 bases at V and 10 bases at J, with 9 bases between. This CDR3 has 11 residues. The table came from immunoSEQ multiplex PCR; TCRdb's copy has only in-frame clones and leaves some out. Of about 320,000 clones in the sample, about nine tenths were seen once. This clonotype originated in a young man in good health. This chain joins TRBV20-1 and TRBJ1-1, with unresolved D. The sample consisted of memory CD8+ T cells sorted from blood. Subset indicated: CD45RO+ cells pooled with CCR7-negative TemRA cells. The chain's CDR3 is CSARDRPGAFF. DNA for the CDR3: TGCAGTGCTAGAGATAGGCCTGGAGCTTTCTTT.